This T cell receptor beta chain stems from a study of radiotherapy plus CTLA-4 blockade in lung cancer. Study-wide context: In approximately 17% of patients, objective responses were seen; 30% to 35% had disease control. Study-level points and caveats: Reports state that early shifts in blood T cell clones, with interferon-beta, best predicted response. There was expansion of tumor-derived TCR clones in blood after radiotherapy plus ipilimumab.

Comments on this clone: Its antigen is not known.

Clones were sequenced by immunoSEQ multiplex PCR, and TCRdb holds only the in-frame ones, with some missing. The profile shows 52,000 or so clones, just under 85% of them singletons. Patients in the study, people with chemo-refractory metastatic non-small-cell lung cancer, received focal radiation plus ipilimumab CTLA-4 blockade. The starting material was peripheral blood, obtained from a patient treated with radiotherapy plus ipilimumab. The TCR originated in a human donor with non-small cell lung cancer whose response to radiotherapy plus ipilimumab could not be evaluated.

Here the CDR3 DNA reads TGTGCCAGCAGCTCCGTACTGGGCCCGCGGGACACAGATACGCAGTATTTT. Amino acids: CASSSVLGPRDTDTQYF. The V and J genes are TRBV7-4 and TRBJ2-3; the D gene is possibly TRBD2 (6 bases). This CDR3 has 17 residues. The V end was cut by 4 bases, the J end by 2 bases, with 19 bases between. Germline lookup yields CDR1 SGHVT and CDR2 SQSDAQ.